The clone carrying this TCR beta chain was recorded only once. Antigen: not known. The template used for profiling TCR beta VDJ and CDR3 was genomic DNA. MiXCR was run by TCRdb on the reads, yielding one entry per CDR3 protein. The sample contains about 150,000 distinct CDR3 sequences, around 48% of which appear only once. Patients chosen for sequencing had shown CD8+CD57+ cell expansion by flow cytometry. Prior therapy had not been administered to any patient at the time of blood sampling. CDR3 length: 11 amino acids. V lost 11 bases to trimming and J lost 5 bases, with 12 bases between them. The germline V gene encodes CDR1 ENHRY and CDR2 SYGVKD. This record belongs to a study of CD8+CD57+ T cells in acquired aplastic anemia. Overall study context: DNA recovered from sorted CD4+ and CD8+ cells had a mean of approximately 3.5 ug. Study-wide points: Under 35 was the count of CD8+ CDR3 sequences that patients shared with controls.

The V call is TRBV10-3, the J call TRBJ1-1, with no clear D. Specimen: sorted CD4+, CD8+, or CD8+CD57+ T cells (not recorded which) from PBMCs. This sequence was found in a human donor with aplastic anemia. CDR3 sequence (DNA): TGTGCCGCCAATTCTGAAACTGAAGCTTTCTTT. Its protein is CAANSETEAFF.